This T cell receptor beta chain was found in a study of PD-L1 blockade in urothelial cancer. Whole-study results and caveats: In blood sampled pretreatment, TCR clonality below the median predicted better survival.

Sequencing used immunoSEQ multiplex PCR; TCRdb keeps in-frame clones, though not all of them. This table has some 41,000 clones, 83% appearing once. Time point described: peripheral blood 6 weeks after treatment start. Patient sample counts ranged from 1 to 8, pretreatment and on-treatment. Comments on this clone: Its specificity is unknown.

The clonotype originates from a man aged 60-69 years with urothelial cancer. Here the sequenced sample was PBMCs, taken around atezolizumab (anti-PD-L1) treatment.

The CDR3 nucleotides are TGCGCCAGCTCCCCGGGGGACGGCGTCGATGAGCAGTTCTTC. It yields the protein CASSPGDGVDEQFF. V is TRBV5-1 and J is TRBJ2-1; perhaps TRBD2 as D (6 bases). The CDR3 is 14 residues long. V was trimmed by 7 bases and J by 8 bases, leaving 19 bases between them. Germline values: CDR1 SGHRS, CDR2 YFSETQ.